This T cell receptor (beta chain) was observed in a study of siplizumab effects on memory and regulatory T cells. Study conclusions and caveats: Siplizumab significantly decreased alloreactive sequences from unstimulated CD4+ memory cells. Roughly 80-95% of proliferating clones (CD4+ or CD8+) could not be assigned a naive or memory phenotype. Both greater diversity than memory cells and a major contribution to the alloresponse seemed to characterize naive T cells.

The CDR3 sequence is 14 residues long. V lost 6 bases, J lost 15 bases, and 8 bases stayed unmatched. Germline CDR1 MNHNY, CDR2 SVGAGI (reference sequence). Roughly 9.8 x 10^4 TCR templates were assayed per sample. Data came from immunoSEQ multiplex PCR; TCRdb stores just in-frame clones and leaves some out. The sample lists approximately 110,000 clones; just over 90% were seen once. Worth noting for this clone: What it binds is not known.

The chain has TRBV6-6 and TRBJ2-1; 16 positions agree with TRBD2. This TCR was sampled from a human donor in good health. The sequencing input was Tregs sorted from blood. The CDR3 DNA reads TGTGCCAGCAGGACGGGACTAGCGGGAGGGATGCGGTTCTTC. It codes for CASRTGLAGGMRFF.